The clone carrying this T cell receptor (beta chain) appeared a few times. CDR1 is MNHNS, CDR2 SASEGT, per germline. Trimming took 5 bases from V and 0 from J, leaving 11 bases between them. CDR3 size: 14 residues. This record comes from a study of cytomegalovirus exposure and HLA in healthy donors. In the PCR, 60 Vbeta and 13 Jbeta primers were used. Profiling relied on immunoSEQ multiplex PCR, and the TCRdb table lists in-frame clones only, not all of them. This sample has approximately 51,000 clones, with about 70% found just once. The sequenced sample consisted of PBMCs. V and J are TRBV6-1 and TRBJ2-7; possible D gene TRBD1, 6 bases. The sequence derives from a man aged 25-45 years in good health and CMV-seronegative. CDR3: CASSFGDNSYEQYF. CDR3 DNA sequence: TGTGCCAGCAGTTTTGGGGACAACTCCTACGAGCAGTACTTC.